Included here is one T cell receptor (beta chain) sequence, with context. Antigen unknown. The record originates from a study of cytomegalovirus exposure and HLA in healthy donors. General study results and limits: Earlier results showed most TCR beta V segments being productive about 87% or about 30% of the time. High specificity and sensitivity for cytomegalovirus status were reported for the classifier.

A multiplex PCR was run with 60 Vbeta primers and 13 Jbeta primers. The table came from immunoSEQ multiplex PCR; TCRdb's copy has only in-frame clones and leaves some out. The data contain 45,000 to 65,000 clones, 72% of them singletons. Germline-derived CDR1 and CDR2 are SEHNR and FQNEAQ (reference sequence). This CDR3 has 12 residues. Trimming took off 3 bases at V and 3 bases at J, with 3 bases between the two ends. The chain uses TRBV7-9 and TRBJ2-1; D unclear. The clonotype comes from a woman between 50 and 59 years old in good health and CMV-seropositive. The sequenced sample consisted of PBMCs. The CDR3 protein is CASSFSYNEQFF. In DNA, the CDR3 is TGTGCCAGCAGCTTTAGCTACAATGAGCAGTTCTTC.